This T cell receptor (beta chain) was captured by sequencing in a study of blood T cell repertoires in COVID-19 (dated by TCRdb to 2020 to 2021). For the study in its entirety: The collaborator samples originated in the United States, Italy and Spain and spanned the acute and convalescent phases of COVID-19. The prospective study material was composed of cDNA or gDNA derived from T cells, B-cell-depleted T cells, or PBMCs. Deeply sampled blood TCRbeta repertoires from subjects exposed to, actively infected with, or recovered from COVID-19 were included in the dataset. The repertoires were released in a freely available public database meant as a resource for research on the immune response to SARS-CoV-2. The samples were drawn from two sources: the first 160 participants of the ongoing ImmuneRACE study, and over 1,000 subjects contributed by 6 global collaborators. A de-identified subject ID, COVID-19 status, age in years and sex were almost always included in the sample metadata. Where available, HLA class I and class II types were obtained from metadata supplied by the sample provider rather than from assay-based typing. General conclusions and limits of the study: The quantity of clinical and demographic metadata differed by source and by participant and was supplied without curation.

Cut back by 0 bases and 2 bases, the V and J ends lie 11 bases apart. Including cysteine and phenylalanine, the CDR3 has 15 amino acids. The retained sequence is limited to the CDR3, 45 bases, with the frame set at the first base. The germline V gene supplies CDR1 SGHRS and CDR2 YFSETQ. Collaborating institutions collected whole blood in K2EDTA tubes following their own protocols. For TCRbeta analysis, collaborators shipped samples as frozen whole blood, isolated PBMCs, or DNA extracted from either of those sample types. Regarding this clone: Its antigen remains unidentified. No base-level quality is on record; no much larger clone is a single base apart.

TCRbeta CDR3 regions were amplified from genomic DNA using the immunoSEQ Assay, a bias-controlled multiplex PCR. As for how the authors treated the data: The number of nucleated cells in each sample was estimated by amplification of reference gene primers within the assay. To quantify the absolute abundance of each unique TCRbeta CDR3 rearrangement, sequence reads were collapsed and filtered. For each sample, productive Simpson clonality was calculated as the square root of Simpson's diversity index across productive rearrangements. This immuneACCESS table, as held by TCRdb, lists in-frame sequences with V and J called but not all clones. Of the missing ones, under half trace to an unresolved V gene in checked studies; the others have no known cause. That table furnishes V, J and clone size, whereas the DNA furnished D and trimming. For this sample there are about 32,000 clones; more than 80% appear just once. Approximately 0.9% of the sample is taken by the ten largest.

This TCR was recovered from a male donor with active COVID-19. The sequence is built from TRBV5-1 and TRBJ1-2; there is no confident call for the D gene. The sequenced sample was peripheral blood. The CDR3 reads CASSLDRLVNYGYTF. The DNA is TGCGCCAGCAGCTTGGATAGGCTAGTCAACTATGGCTACACCTTC.